This entry lists 24 T cell receptor beta chains sequenced from one sample in a study of cytomegalovirus exposure and HLA in healthy donors (dated by TCRdb to the late 2010s). Libraries came from the immunoSEQ multiplex PCR assay. Drawn from immuneACCESS, this table holds only the in-frame rearrangements with V and J called that TCRdb kept. Clones are partly lost; checked studies trace under half to an unresolved V gene and leave the rest unexplained. The sample data list roughly 130,000 clones, and over 80% of these were observed just once. Roughly 6.7% of the sample comes from the top ten. The sample comprised PBMCs. The receptors derive from a woman between 25 and 40 years old in good health and CMV-seropositive.

The chain couples TRBV28 to TRBJ1-4; TRBD1 agrees at 7 bases. The ends lost 5 bases at V and 2 bases at J; junction bases unmatched: 5. The CDR3 runs 15 residues. Germline loops: CDR1 MDHEN, CDR2 SYDVKM. CDR3 sequence (DNA): TGTGCCAGCAGTACGCCGGGACAGACTAATGAAAAACTGTTTTTT. Amino acids: CASSTPGQTNEKLFF.

This chain links TRBV28 with TRBJ2-3; TRBD2 might be the D (6 bases). The V and J ends lost 8 bases and 1 base respectively, with 16 bases between them. This CDR3 region has 15 residues. Germline V lookup: CDR1 MDHEN, CDR2 SYDVKM. CDR3 nucleotide sequence: TGTGCCAGCCCGCCGACGGGACTGGGCACAGATACGCAGTATTTT. It specifies CASPPTGLGTDTQYF.

This chain links TRBV7-2 with TRBJ2-7; possible D gene TRBD2, 6 bases. V shed 10 bases and J shed 3 bases, with 16 bases lying between them. Per the germline V gene, CDR1 is SGHTA and CDR2 is FQGNSA. This CDR3 comprises 13 residues. CDR3 protein: CATSPAGSYEQYF. In DNA form, the CDR3 reads TGTGCCACCTCCCCGGCGGGGAGCTACGAGCAGTACTTC.

This clone appeared a single time. The CDR3 sequence is CSGRDSSTDTQYF. In DNA form, the CDR3 reads TGCAGCGGCCGGGACTCTAGCACAGATACGCAGTATTTT. The chain has TRBV29-1 and TRBJ2-3, with a possible D match to TRBD2 (6 bases). CDR1 is SQVTM, CDR2 ANQGSEA, per germline. The CDR3 is made up of 13 amino acids. Between the trimmed V and J ends, which lost 7 bases and 0 bases, there was a span of 11 bases.

In nucleotides, the CDR3 is TGTGCCAGCAGCGCCCTAGGGCGGGGGGCCCAAGAGACCCAGTACTTC. Translation: CASSALGRGAQETQYF. V gene TRBV7-2 combines with J gene TRBJ2-5, with TRBD2 matching 8 bases. Trimming cost V 5 bases and J 1 base; bases outside gene matches: 9. Looked up from germline, CDR1 is SGHTA and CDR2 is FQGNSA. The CDR3 consists of 16 residues.

The chain links TRBV7-2 to TRBJ1-2, with a weak D call TRBD1 (5 bases). The CDR3 covers 14 residues. V was shortened by 5 bases and J by 3 bases, with 13 bases between the two germline ends. Germline V gene sequence: CDR1 SGHTA, CDR2 FQGNSA. CDR3 in DNA: TGTGCCAGCAGCCGGATCTGGGGGGACTATGGCTACACCTTC. Translated, it gives CASSRIWGDYGYTF.

The chain has TRBV10-2 and TRBJ1-6; the match to TRBD1 covers 8 bases. The ends lost 6 bases at V and 7 bases at J; junction bases unmatched: 5. This CDR3 is 14 amino acids long. Germline values: CDR1 WSHSY, CDR2 SAAADI. In DNA form, the CDR3 reads TGCGCCAGCAGCGGACAGGGCCGGAATTCACCCCTCCACTTT. This sequence encodes CASSGQGRNSPLHF.

The sample holds a few counts of this clone. The chain employs TRBV4-1 and TRBJ2-6; D gene unclear. The germline gives CDR1 MGHRA, CDR2 YSYEKL. This CDR3 contains 16 residues. Trimming stripped 0 bases from V and 0 bases from J, with 6 bases between. CDR3 nucleotides: TGCGCCAGCAGCCAAGATGTCGGCTCTGGGGCCAACGTCCTGACTTTC. It encodes CASSQDVGSGANVLTF.

The CDR3 is CASSLYGQTTSSYEQYF. CDR3 sequence (DNA): TGTGCCAGCAGTTTATACGGACAGACCACAAGCTCCTACGAGCAGTACTTC. V is TRBV28 and J is TRBJ2-7, with D possibly matching TRBD1 (6 bases). The CDR3 has 17 amino acids. Trimming removed 1 base from V and 0 bases from J, with 16 bases in between. CDR1 is MDHEN and CDR2 is SYDVKM in the germline V gene.

V and J are TRBV5-4 and TRBJ2-3, with TRBD2 identical over 11 bases. Germline values: CDR1 SGHNT, CDR2 YYREEE (reference sequence). The CDR3 spans 16 residues. V shed 0 bases and J 2 bases; nucleotides not matched to a gene: 2. The CDR3 protein is CASSLGTSGFTDTQYF. Written as DNA, the CDR3 is TGTGCCAGCAGCTTGGGGACTAGCGGGTTCACAGATACGCAGTATTTT.

CDR3 residues: CASSVTRNTGELFF. The DNA for the CDR3 is TGTGCCAGCAGCGTCACACGGAACACCGGGGAGCTGTTTTTT. The chain carries TRBV9 and TRBJ2-2, with D hard to call. V lost 2 bases, J lost 1 base, and 6 bases lay in between. CDR1 is SGDLS, CDR2 YYNGEE, per germline. The CDR3 spans 14 residues.

The rearrangement uses TRBV25-1 and TRBJ1-4, with no clear D. CDR1 MGHDK and CDR2 SYGVNS come from the germline V gene. The CDR3 sequence is 14 residues long. V was clipped by 1 base and J by 8 bases, with 11 bases between them. The CDR3 loop is CASSELEGREKLFF. The CDR3 DNA sequence: TGTGCCAGCAGTGAATTGGAGGGAAGGGAAAAACTGTTTTTT.

The rearrangement joins TRBV28 to TRBJ2-7; 11 bases align to TRBD2. J gave up 5 bases and V 8 bases, and 11 bases lay outside the gene matches. Germline V lookup: CDR1 MDHEN, CDR2 SYDVKM. The CDR3 sequence is 15 residues long. CDR3 sequence: CASLAGGTQPHEQYF. In DNA, the CDR3 is TGTGCCAGCCTAGCGGGAGGCACTCAACCCCACGAGCAGTACTTC.

V is TRBV2 and J is TRBJ1-5; possibly TRBD1 for D (6 bases). Per germline, CDR1 SNHLY and CDR2 FYNNEI. The CDR3 covers 15 residues. The V and J ends lost 6 bases and 0 bases respectively, with 12 bases between them. The CDR3 DNA is TGTGCCAGCAGCAGGGGAGTAAATAGCAATCAGCCCCAGCATTTT. Translating gives CASSRGVNSNQPQHF.

The chain is built from TRBV6-1 and TRBJ1-1; TRBD1 might be the D (6 bases). Germline loops: CDR1 MNHNS, CDR2 SASEGT. The CDR3 is made up of 12 amino acids. Trimming took off 0 bases at V and 11 bases at J, with 10 bases between the two ends. The CDR3: CASSEAWQGAFF. The DNA for the CDR3 is TGTGCCAGCAGTGAAGCCTGGCAGGGGGCTTTCTTT.

The chain links TRBV13 to TRBJ2-3; 10 nucleotides align to TRBD1. Germline V gene data show CDR1 as PRHDT and CDR2 as FYEKMQ (reference sequence). The CDR3 spans 15 residues. Germline trimming cut 5 bases from V and 2 bases from J; bases unmatched to any gene: 4. The CDR3, as DNA: TGTGCCAGCAGCCCAAGACAGGGGGCCACAGATACGCAGTATTTT. Amino acids: CASSPRQGATDTQYF.

The chain employs TRBV11-2 and TRBJ2-3; D is possibly TRBD2 (5 bases). The V end was cut by 5 bases, the J end by 2 bases, with 14 bases between. Germline CDR1 reads SGHAT; CDR2 reads FQNNGV. The CDR3 consists of 15 residues. As DNA, the CDR3 is TGTGCCAGCAGCCCAACGGGGATTCCCACAGATACGCAGTATTTT. Its protein product is CASSPTGIPTDTQYF.

V usage is TRBV9 and J usage is TRBJ2-7, with a weak D call TRBD1 (5 bases). This CDR3 contains 14 residues. The germline V and J ends were trimmed by 2 bases and 1 base, with 10 bases remaining between them. The V gene's germline CDR1 is SGDLS and CDR2 YYNGEE. In nucleotides, the CDR3 is TGTGCCAGCAGCGTTAGGGGCGCATCCTACGAGCAGTACTTC. It is translated as CASSVRGASYEQYF.

The rearrangement uses TRBV5-1 and TRBJ2-7; 10 bases are a match to TRBD2. Trimming removed 0 bases from V and 0 bases from J; junction bases left unmatched: 9. The CDR3 loop spans 18 amino acids. The germline V gene has CDR1 SGHRS and CDR2 YFSETQ. The CDR3 DNA sequence: TGCGCCAGCAGCTTGGCCTTTAGCGGGGGGTCTTACTCCTACGAGCAGTACTTC. Translating it yields CASSLAFSGGSYSYEQYF.

This clone has just one count. The chain combines TRBV4-1 with TRBJ2-7, with 11 bases identical to TRBD1. The V gene's germline CDR1 is MGHRA and CDR2 YSYEKL. V shed 0 bases, J shed 2 bases, and the junction held 9 bases outside the gene matches. The CDR3 contains 18 residues. The CDR3 DNA is TGCGCCAGCAGCCAAGATGGACAGGGGGCGTTGTCAACCTACGAGCAGTACTTC. It translates to CASSQDGQGALSTYEQYF.

The chain has TRBV15 and TRBJ2-3, with 9 bases aligning to TRBD2. CDR1 and CDR2 (germline): LNHNV, YYDKDF (reference sequence). This CDR3 region has 18 residues. The trim removed 0 bases at V and 2 bases at J, leaving 9 bases unmatched. In DNA, the CDR3 is TGTGCCACCAGCAGAGACAGAGCGGTAGCGGGGGACACAGATACGCAGTATTTT. This translates into CATSRDRAVAGDTDTQYF.

The chain joins TRBV19 to TRBJ1-2; no definite D call. This CDR3 comprises 13 residues. Per the germline V gene, CDR1 is LNHDA and CDR2 is SQIVND (reference sequence). Deletions cut 3 bases from V and 8 bases from J, with 13 bases between. Written as DNA, the CDR3 is TGTGCCAGTAGTATTTTGGAGGGCGGCGGCTACACCTTC. This translates into CASSILEGGGYTF.

The chain employs TRBV7-9 and TRBJ2-2; unclear D gene. Germline loops: CDR1 SEHNR, CDR2 FQNEAQ (reference sequence). Trimming took 5 bases from V and 4 from J, leaving 5 bases between them. This CDR3 is built from 12 residues. The CDR3 DNA is TGTGCCAGCAGCCATAGCACCGGGGAGCTGTTTTTT. This codes for CASSHSTGELFF.

This sequence joins TRBV7-9 and TRBJ2-6, with no clear D. The CDR3 extends over 15 amino acids. The ends were cut back, 0 bases at V and 1 base at J, with 4 bases in the middle. The germline V gene has CDR1 SEHNR and CDR2 FQNEAQ (reference sequence). CDR3 protein: CASSLALSGANVLTF. CDR3 DNA: TGTGCCAGCAGCTTAGCGCTATCTGGGGCCAACGTCCTGACTTTC. Filled out from reference TRBV7-9 and TRBJ2-6, the complete variable domain reads DTGVSQNPRHKITKRGQNVTFRCDPISEHNRLYWYRQTLGQGPEFLTYFQNEAQLEKSRLLSDRFSAERPKGSFSTLEIQRTEQGDSAMYLCASSLALSGANVLTFGAGSRLTVL.